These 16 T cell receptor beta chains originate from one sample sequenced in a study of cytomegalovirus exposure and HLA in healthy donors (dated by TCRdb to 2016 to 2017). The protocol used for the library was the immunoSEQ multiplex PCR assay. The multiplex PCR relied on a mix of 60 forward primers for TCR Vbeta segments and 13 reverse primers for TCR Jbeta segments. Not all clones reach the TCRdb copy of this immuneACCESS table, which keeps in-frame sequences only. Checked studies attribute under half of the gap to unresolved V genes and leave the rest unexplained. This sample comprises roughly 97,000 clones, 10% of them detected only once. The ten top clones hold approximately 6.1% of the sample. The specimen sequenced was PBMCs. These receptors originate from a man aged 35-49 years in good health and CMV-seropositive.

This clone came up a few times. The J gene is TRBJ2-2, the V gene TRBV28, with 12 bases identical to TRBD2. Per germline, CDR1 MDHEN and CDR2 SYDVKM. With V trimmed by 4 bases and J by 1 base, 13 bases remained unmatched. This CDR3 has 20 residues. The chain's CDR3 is CASSSPSSSGRAGNTGELFF. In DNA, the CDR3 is TGTGCCAGCAGTTCCCCCTCCTCTAGCGGGAGGGCGGGGAACACCGGGGAGCTGTTTTTT.

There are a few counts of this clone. DNA of the CDR3: TGCGCCAGCAGCGCACCGAAGAGCGGGAGTTTGTACAATGAGCAGTTCTTC. It encodes CASSAPKSGSLYNEQFF. This chain uses TRBV5-1 with TRBJ2-1, with 8 bases fitting TRBD2. Germline trimming cut 4 bases from V and 4 bases from J; bases unmatched to any gene: 13. The CDR3 consists of 17 residues. CDR1 and CDR2 from the germline V gene are SGHRS and YFSETQ.

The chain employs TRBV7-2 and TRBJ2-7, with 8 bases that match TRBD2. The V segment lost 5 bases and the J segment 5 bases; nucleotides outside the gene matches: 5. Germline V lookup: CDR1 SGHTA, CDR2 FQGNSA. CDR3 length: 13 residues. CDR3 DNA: TGTGCCAGCAGCAGCATAGCGGGGCACGAGCAGTACTTC. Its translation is CASSSIAGHEQYF.

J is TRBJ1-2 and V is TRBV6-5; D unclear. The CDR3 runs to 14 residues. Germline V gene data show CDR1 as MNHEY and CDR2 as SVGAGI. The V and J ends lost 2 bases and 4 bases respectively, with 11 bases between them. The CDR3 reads CASSYGNTFYGYTF. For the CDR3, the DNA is TGTGCCAGCAGTTACGGTAACACCTTCTATGGCTACACCTTC.

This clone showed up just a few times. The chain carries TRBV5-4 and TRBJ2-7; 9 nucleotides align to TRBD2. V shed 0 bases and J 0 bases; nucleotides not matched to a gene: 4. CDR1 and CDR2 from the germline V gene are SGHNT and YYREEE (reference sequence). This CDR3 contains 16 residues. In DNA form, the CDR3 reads TGTGCCAGCAGCTTGGAGGGCGGGAGGGCCTCCTACGAGCAGTACTTC. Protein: CASSLEGGRASYEQYF. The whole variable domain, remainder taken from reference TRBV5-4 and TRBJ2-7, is ETGVTQSPTHLIKTRGQQVTLRCSSQSGHNTVSWYQQALGQGPQFIFQYYREEENGRGNFPPRFSGLQFPNYSSELNVNALELDDSALYLCASSLEGGRASYEQYFGPGTRLTVT.

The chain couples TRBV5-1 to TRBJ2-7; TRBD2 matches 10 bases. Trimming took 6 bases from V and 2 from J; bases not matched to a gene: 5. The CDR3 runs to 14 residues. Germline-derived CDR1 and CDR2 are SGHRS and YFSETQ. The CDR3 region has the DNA TGCGCCAGCACAGCGGGAGGGCCCCCCTACGAGCAGTACTTC. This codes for CASTAGGPPYEQYF.

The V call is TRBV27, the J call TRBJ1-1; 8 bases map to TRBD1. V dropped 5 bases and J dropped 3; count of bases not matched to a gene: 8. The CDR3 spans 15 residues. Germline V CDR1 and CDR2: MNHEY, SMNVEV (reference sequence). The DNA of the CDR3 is TGTGCCAGCAGTCTGGGGACAGGCAGAGACACTGAAGCTTTCTTT. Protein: CASSLGTGRDTEAFF.

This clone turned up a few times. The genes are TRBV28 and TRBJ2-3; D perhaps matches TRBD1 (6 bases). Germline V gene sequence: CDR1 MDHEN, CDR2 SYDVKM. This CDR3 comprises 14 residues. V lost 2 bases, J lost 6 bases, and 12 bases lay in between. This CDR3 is CASSLQGLADTQYF. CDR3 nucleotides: TGTGCCAGCAGTTTACAGGGGTTGGCGGATACGCAGTATTTT. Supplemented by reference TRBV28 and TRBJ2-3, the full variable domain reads DVKVTQSSRYLVKRTGEKVFLECVQDMDHENMFWYRQDPGLGLRLIYFSYDVKMKEKGDIPEGYSVSREKKERFSLILESASTNQTSMYLCASSLQGLADTQYFGPGTRLTVL.

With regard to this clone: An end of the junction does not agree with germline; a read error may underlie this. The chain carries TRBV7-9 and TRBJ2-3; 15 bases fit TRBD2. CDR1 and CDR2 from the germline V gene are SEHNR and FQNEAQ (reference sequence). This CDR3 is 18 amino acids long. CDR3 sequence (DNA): TGTGCCAGCATCCAGGGGACTAGCGGGAGGCCCAGCATAGATACGCAGTATTTT. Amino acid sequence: CASIQGTSGRPSIDTQYF.

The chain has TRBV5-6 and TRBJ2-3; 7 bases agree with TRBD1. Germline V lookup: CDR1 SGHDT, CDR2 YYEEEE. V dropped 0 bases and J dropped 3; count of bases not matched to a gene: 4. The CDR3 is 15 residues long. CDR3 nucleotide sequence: TGTGCCAGCAGCTTGGCAGACAGGGTAACAGATACGCAGTATTTT. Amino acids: CASSLADRVTDTQYF.

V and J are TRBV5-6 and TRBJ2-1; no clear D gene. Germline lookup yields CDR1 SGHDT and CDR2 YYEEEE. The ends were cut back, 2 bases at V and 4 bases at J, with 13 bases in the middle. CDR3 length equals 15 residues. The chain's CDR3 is CASSFDKIPYNEQFF. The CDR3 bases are TGTGCCAGCAGCTTCGACAAAATACCATACAATGAGCAGTTCTTC.

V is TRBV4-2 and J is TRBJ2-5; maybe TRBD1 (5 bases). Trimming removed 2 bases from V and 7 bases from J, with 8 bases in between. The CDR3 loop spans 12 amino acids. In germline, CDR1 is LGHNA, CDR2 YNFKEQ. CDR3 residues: CASSQRGGTQYF. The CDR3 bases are TGTGCCAGCAGCCAAAGGGGTGGGACCCAGTACTTC.

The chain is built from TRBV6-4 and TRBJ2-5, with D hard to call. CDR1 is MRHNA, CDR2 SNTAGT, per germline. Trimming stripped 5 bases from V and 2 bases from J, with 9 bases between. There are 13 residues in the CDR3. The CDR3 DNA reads TGTGCCAGCAGTATAGCACCGCAAGAGACCCAGTACTTC. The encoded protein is CASSIAPQETQYF.

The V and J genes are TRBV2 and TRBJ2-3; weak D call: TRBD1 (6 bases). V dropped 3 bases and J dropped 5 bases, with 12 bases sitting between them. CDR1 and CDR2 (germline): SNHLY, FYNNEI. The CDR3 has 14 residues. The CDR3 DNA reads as TGTGCCAGCAGTGAGTCGCAGGGGAAAGATACGCAGTATTTT. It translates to CASSESQGKDTQYF. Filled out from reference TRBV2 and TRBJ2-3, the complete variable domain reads EPEVTQTPSHQVTQMGQEVILRCVPISNHLYFYWYRQILGQKVEFLVSFYNNEISEKSEIFDDQFSVERPDGSNFTLKIRSTKLEDSAMYFCASSESQGKDTQYFGPGTRLTVL.

This CDR3 is CASSSAGASYEQYF. The CDR3 region has the DNA TGCGCCAGCAGCTCAGCGGGTGCCTCCTACGAGCAGTACTTC. V is TRBV5-1 and J is TRBJ2-7; perhaps TRBD2 as D (6 bases). Germline CDR1 and CDR2: SGHRS and YFSETQ. The ends were cut back, 3 bases at V and 0 bases at J, with 10 bases in the middle. CDR3 length: 14 amino acids.

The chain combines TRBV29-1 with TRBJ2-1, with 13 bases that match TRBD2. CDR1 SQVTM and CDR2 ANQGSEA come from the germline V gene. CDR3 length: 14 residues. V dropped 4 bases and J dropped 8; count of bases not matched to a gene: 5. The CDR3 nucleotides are TGCAGCGTTGGGGGACTAGCGGGAATGTATGAGCAGTTCTTC. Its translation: CSVGGLAGMYEQFF.